Shown below are 21 T cell receptor beta chains from a single sample sequenced in a study of shared clonotypes between healthy human individuals. Libraries were prepared by immunoSEQ multiplex PCR; TCRdb keeps only in-frame clonotypes and omits some of them. The sample has more than 550,000 clones; about two thirds are singletons. Source material: memory CD4+ T cells sorted from blood. Subset described: CD45RA-negative fraction. The source of these receptors is a woman aged 30 to 39 in good health.

For the CDR3, the DNA is TGTGCCAGCAGCTTGTTACGGGAGGGCCGATCCGGGGAGCTGTTTTTT. It specifies CASSLLREGRSGELFF. The chain links TRBV5-4 to TRBJ2-2; 8 bases are a match to TRBD2. The V and J ends lost 1 base and 6 bases, in that order; junction bases with no gene match: 8. The germline V gene encodes CDR1 SGHNT and CDR2 YYREEE (reference sequence). This CDR3 has 16 amino acids.

Points on this clone: Other DNA sequences within the sample encode an identical CDR3. The genes are TRBV10-1 and TRBJ2-7; TRBD2 agrees at 10 bases. Germline lookup yields CDR1 WNHNN and CDR2 SYGVQD (reference sequence). The CDR3 is made up of 14 amino acids. V was clipped by 4 bases and J by 1 base; unmatched bases: 1. CDR3 sequence: CASSGTSGSYEQYF. Here the CDR3 DNA reads TGCGCCAGCAGTGGGACTAGCGGATCCTACGAGCAGTACTTC.

The J gene is TRBJ1-3, the V gene TRBV13; D gene uncertain. The CDR3 extends over 12 amino acids. Trimming took 1 base from V and 4 from J, leaving 2 bases between them. Per germline, CDR1 PRHDT and CDR2 FYEKMQ (reference sequence). The CDR3 loop is CASSLAGNTIYF. The CDR3 DNA reads TGTGCCAGCAGCTTAGCGGGAAACACCATATATTTT.

The chain is built from TRBV5-1 and TRBJ2-1; D possibly corresponds to TRBD2 (6 bases). The germline V and J ends were trimmed by 4 bases and 5 bases, with 16 bases remaining between them. The CDR3 spans 15 residues. Germline V gene lookup returns CDR1 SGHRS and CDR2 YFSETQ. The CDR3 spells CASSLGTSHNNEQFF. DNA for the CDR3: TGCGCCAGCAGCCTCGGGACTTCCCATAACAATGAGCAGTTCTTC.

This chain links TRBV4-1 with TRBJ1-1; D is unclear. The germline gives CDR1 MGHRA, CDR2 YSYEKL. The germline V and J ends were trimmed by 0 bases and 4 bases, with 9 bases remaining between them. CDR3 length: 14 residues. CDR3 region: CASSQDLALTEAFF. The CDR3 DNA reads TGCGCCAGCAGCCAAGATTTGGCACTCACTGAAGCTTTCTTT.

The chain carries TRBV27 and TRBJ2-3; 9 bases map to TRBD2. There are 15 residues in the CDR3. V dropped 5 bases and J dropped 5; count of bases not matched to a gene: 8. Germline V gene lookup returns CDR1 MNHEY and CDR2 SMNVEV (reference sequence). CDR3 nucleotide sequence: TGTGCCAGCAGTCCAGGGACTAGCTGGCGAGATACGCAGTATTTT. Encoded protein: CASSPGTSWRDTQYF.

This chain links TRBV7-3 with TRBJ1-1; no reliable D call. Trimming stripped 2 bases from V and 0 bases from J, with 10 bases between. In germline, CDR1 is SGHTA, CDR2 FQGTGA. The CDR3 contains 15 residues. The CDR3 spells CASSLQSIMNTEAFF. The CDR3 nucleotides read TGTGCCAGCAGCTTACAGAGCATCATGAACACTGAAGCTTTCTTT.

The sample holds a few counts of this clone. The chain is built from TRBV2 and TRBJ2-2; 13 bases are shared with TRBD2. Germline V lookup: CDR1 SNHLY, CDR2 FYNNEI. The CDR3 covers 15 residues. V lost 8 bases and J lost 7; bases outside the gene matches: 7. This CDR3 is CASDWGTSGVGELFF. CDR3 sequence (DNA): TGTGCCAGCGACTGGGGGACTAGCGGGGTCGGGGAGCTGTTTTTT. Supplemented by reference TRBV2 and TRBJ2-2, the full variable domain reads EPEVTQTPSHQVTQMGQEVILRCVPISNHLYFYWYRQILGQKVEFLVSFYNNEISEKSEIFDDQFSVERPDGSNFTLKIRSTKLEDSAMYFCASDWGTSGVGELFFGEGSRLTVL.

The chain employs TRBV11-2 and TRBJ2-5, with unresolved D. V was cut by 4 bases and J by 1 base, with 13 bases left in between. This CDR3 is 15 amino acids long. CDR1 is SGHAT and CDR2 is FQNNGV in the germline V gene. The CDR3 DNA reads TGTGCCAGCAGCTCTGTTGGGCTGATCCAAGAGACCCAGTACTTC. Translated: CASSSVGLIQETQYF.

The CDR3 is CASSQDQGFYSNQPQHF. CDR3 DNA: TGTGCCAGCAGCCAAGATCAGGGGTTTTATAGCAATCAGCCCCAGCATTTT. This sequence joins TRBV4-2 and TRBJ1-5, with a possible D match to TRBD1 (6 bases). CDR3 length: 17 residues. Trimming shortened V by 0 bases and J by 0 bases, and 12 bases separated the two germline ends. The V gene's germline CDR1 is LGHNA and CDR2 YNFKEQ.

This sequence joins TRBV2 and TRBJ2-1, with TRBD2 matching over 8 bases. Germline V gene sequence: CDR1 SNHLY, CDR2 FYNNEI. The CDR3 spans 15 residues. V was pared by 4 bases and J by 9 bases, with 11 bases of the junction left unmatched. CDR3 nucleotide sequence: TGTGCCAGCAGTGGGCCAGCGGGAGAAGTGGGTGAGCAGTTCTTC. This codes for CASSGPAGEVGEQFF.

Worth noting for this clone: At the DNA level, this CDR3 is encoded by other sequences in the same sample as well. The chain links TRBV20-1 to TRBJ2-7, with no clear D. V was cut by 0 bases and J by 4 bases, with 4 bases left in between. Germline V gene lookup returns CDR1 DFQATT and CDR2 SNEGSKA (reference sequence). CDR3 length equals 11 residues. This chain's CDR3 is CSAREVYEQYF. Here the CDR3 DNA reads TGCAGTGCTAGAGAAGTTTACGAGCAGTACTTC.

V and J are TRBV7-9 and TRBJ2-3; 7 nucleotides match TRBD2. V was clipped by 4 bases and J by 2 bases; unmatched bases: 15. The CDR3 is 18 amino acids. The V gene's germline CDR1 is SEHNR and CDR2 FQNEAQ (reference sequence). The CDR3 DNA reads TGTGCCAGCAGCTGGAACGTCCTGGGACTACAAAACACAGATACGCAGTATTTT. The encoded protein is CASSWNVLGLQNTDTQYF.

This chain links TRBV28 with TRBJ2-7; D uncertain. There are 13 residues in the CDR3. Trimming shortened V by 7 bases and J by 4 bases, and 14 bases separated the two germline ends. Germline V gene data show CDR1 as MDHEN and CDR2 as SYDVKM. In nucleotides, the CDR3 is TGTGCCAGCACCCCGGCACTCCAGTACGAGCAGTACTTC. It codes for CASTPALQYEQYF.

This clone was found once. The sample contains more than one DNA sequence encoding this CDR3. The rearrangement links TRBV15 to TRBJ2-5; D is ambiguous. The germline V gene has CDR1 LNHNV and CDR2 YYDKDF (reference sequence). The CDR3 spans 12 residues. The V gene lost 1 base and the J gene lost 4 bases, with 4 bases spanning the gap. The CDR3, as DNA: TGTGCCACCAGCAGAGCAGGAGAGACCCAGTACTTC. This translates into CATSRAGETQYF.

The J gene is TRBJ2-3, the V gene TRBV11-2; D is unresolved. This CDR3 has 14 amino acids. The V end was cut by 3 bases, the J end by 5 bases, with 12 bases between. The V gene's germline CDR1 is SGHAT and CDR2 FQNNGV. DNA for the CDR3: TGTGCCAGCAGCTTGTTGATTTTCGAAGATACGCAGTATTTT. Translating gives CASSLLIFEDTQYF.

This clone has a single count. CDR3 residues: CASSLGHEGADTQYF. CDR3 DNA: TGTGCCAGCAGCTTGGGGCACGAAGGGGCGGATACGCAGTATTTT. V and J are TRBV5-5 and TRBJ2-3; tentatively, D is TRBD1 (5 bases). V was cut by 0 bases and J by 6 bases, with 14 bases left in between. There are 15 residues in the CDR3. CDR1 and CDR2 (germline): SGHKS, YYEKEE (reference sequence).

The genes are TRBV2 and TRBJ2-2; D unclear. This CDR3 spans 15 amino acids. In germline, CDR1 is SNHLY, CDR2 FYNNEI. V was trimmed by 3 bases and J by 2 bases, leaving 10 bases between them. This CDR3 is CASSDTGGNTGELFF. CDR3 DNA sequence: TGTGCCAGCAGTGATACGGGCGGTAACACCGGGGAGCTGTTTTTT. The complete variable domain, with remaining parts taken from reference TRBV2 and TRBJ2-2, reads EPEVTQTPSHQVTQMGQEVILRCVPISNHLYFYWYRQILGQKVEFLVSFYNNEISEKSEIFDDQFSVERPDGSNFTLKIRSTKLEDSAMYFCASSDTGGNTGELFFGEGSRLTVL.

The gene calls are TRBV28 and TRBJ2-5, with D possibly TRBD2 on 6 matching bases. The germline V gene has CDR1 MDHEN and CDR2 SYDVKM. The CDR3 runs 14 residues. Trimming stripped 6 bases from V and 2 bases from J, with 13 bases between. The CDR3 sequence: CASSPPGGQETQYF. The CDR3 coding sequence is TGTGCCAGCAGCCCCCCCGGGGGACAAGAGACCCAGTACTTC.

J is TRBJ1-1 and V is TRBV5-6; 7 bases are shared with TRBD1. With 3 bases clipped from V and 2 bases from J, the junction kept 4 bases outside the gene matches. Looked up from germline, CDR1 is SGHDT and CDR2 is YYEEEE. The CDR3 contains 14 residues. The CDR3 is CASSSRDRNTEAFF. Here the CDR3 DNA reads TGTGCCAGCAGCTCCCGGGACAGAAACACTGAAGCTTTCTTT.

The rearrangement joins TRBV11-3 to TRBJ2-1; 10 bases match TRBD2. With 5 bases clipped from V and 8 bases from J, the junction kept 9 bases outside the gene matches. The CDR3 has 15 residues. Germline V gene sequence: CDR1 SGHNT, CDR2 YENEEA. The CDR3 bases are TGTGCCAGCAGCCGGGGCCTAGCGGGAGCCTATGAGCAGTTCTTC. Amino acids: CASSRGLAGAYEQFF.